Included here is one T cell receptor beta chain sequence, with context. In the original processing: Amplification of reference gene primers was used by the study to estimate nucleated cell counts. The data were produced by immunoSEQ multiplex PCR, yet TCRdb's version contains in-frame clones alone and is incomplete. The V and J calls and clone size come from that table; D and trimming were worked out from the DNA. The sample lists around 250,000 clones, roughly 88% seen once, with 0.7% in the top ten. This entry is derived from a study of blood T cell repertoires in COVID-19. Study-wide background: Collection of acute and convalescent COVID-19 samples took place in the United States, Italy and Spain. PBMCs, B-cell-depleted T cells, or T cells were the source of the cDNA or gDNA that made up the material.

Germline V gene lookup returns CDR1 LNHDA and CDR2 SQIVND (reference sequence). The V segment lost 4 bases and the J segment 3 bases; nucleotides outside the gene matches: 8. The CDR3 covers 16 residues. The receptor's source is a human donor in a cohort sampled during active COVID-19. The chain joins TRBV19 to TRBJ2-7; the match to TRBD2 covers 11 bases. Sequencing was done on a sample of peripheral blood. The CDR3 DNA sequence: TGTGCCAGTAGTAGGGCCGGACTAGCGGGCGACTACGAGCAGTACTTC. It translates to CASSRAGLAGDYEQYF. Filled out from reference TRBV19 and TRBJ2-7, the complete variable domain reads DGGITQSPKYLFRKEGQNVTLSCEQNLNHDAMYWYRQDPGQGLRLIYYSQIVNDFQKGDIAEGYSVSREKKESFPLTVTSAQKNPTAFYLCASSRAGLAGDYEQYFGPGTRLTVT.